The 22 T cell receptor beta chains presented below share a single source sample, sequenced in a study of shared T cell receptors in the human thymus. Data came from immunoSEQ multiplex PCR; TCRdb stores just in-frame clones and leaves some out. The sample yields about 730,000 clones, around 85% seen once. The data were also submitted as part of a second study, on human thymus T cells.

The source material was thymocytes. These receptors all come from a girl under two years old with a congenital heart defect.

This clone was found a few times. The V and J genes are TRBV5-1 and TRBJ1-1; D might be TRBD1 (6 bases). Germline V gene data show CDR1 as SGHRS and CDR2 as YFSETQ. Trimming removed 2 bases at V and 0 bases at J, with 14 bases between. The CDR3 totals 16 residues. The CDR3 DNA is TGCGCCAGCAGCTTTTACAGGGCTGGGATGAACACTGAAGCTTTCTTT. Its translation is CASSFYRAGMNTEAFF.

The CDR3 is CASSTGGNGRNTEAFF. The DNA of the CDR3 is TGTGCCAGCAGCACAGGGGGAAACGGGAGGAACACTGAAGCTTTCTTT. This chain joins TRBV7-6 and TRBJ1-1; 8 positions match TRBD1. The CDR3 runs to 16 residues. Germline lookup yields CDR1 SGHVS and CDR2 FNYEAQ. V was clipped by 5 bases and J by 1 base; unmatched bases: 9.

The chain carries TRBV7-9 and TRBJ2-3; 10 bases agree with TRBD2. Germline-derived CDR1 and CDR2 are SEHNR and FQNEAQ (reference sequence). This CDR3 spans 17 amino acids. V lost 5 bases to trimming and J lost 5 bases; unmatched junction nucleotides: 13. The CDR3 region has the DNA TGTGCCAGCAGCGCCGGCCGAGCGGTAGCGGGGGGAGATACGCAGTATTTT. Translating it yields CASSAGRAVAGGDTQYF. The full variable domain, with the rest looked up from reference TRBV7-9 and TRBJ2-3, is DTGVSQNPRHKITKRGQNVTFRCDPISEHNRLYWYRQTLGQGPEFLTYFQNEAQLEKSRLLSDRFSAERPKGSFSTLEIQRTEQGDSAMYLCASSAGRAVAGGDTQYFGPGTRLTVL.

The chain recombines TRBV7-3 with TRBJ2-4; TRBD1 matches 12 bases. CDR1 is SGHTA and CDR2 is FQGTGA in the germline V gene. The CDR3 runs 16 residues. Unmatched junction bases numbered 5, after V lost 5 bases and J lost 3 bases. The CDR3 sequence is CASSPGTGGLKNIQYF. The CDR3 DNA reads TGTGCCAGCAGCCCCGGGACAGGGGGCCTCAAAAACATTCAGTACTTC.

The chain couples TRBV28 to TRBJ1-2; tentatively, D is TRBD1 (6 bases). The germline CDR1 and CDR2 sequences are MDHEN and SYDVKM. The CDR3 contains 16 residues. Trimming took off 2 bases at V and 3 bases at J, with 16 bases between the two ends. CDR3 in amino acids: CASSLLGQLIDYGYTF. In DNA form, the CDR3 reads TGTGCCAGCAGTTTACTTGGACAGTTAATAGACTATGGCTACACCTTC.

The genes are TRBV2 and TRBJ2-7, with D tentatively TRBD1 (5 bases). The V end lost 6 bases, the J end lost 3 bases, and 9 bases lay between the germline ends. The germline V gene encodes CDR1 SNHLY and CDR2 FYNNEI. The CDR3 is 12 amino acids. The CDR3 protein is CASRDIDYEQYF. CDR3 in DNA: TGTGCCAGCAGGGACATAGACTACGAGCAGTACTTC.

V gene TRBV27 combines with J gene TRBJ2-7, with D perhaps matching TRBD2 (7 bases). This CDR3 has 16 amino acids. Germline V gene sequence: CDR1 MNHEY, CDR2 SMNVEV (reference sequence). V lost 3 bases and J lost 5, with 20 bases in between. The CDR3 bases are TGTGCCAGCAGTTTGTACAGGGAGGGAGCTAGCCACGAGCAGTACTTC. It is translated as CASSLYREGASHEQYF.

The gene calls are TRBV25-1 and TRBJ2-5, with D maybe TRBD2 (6 bases). Germline V CDR1 and CDR2: MGHDK, SYGVNS. The CDR3 contains 18 residues. Trimming took 1 base from V and 11 from J, leaving 29 bases between them. CDR3 in DNA: TGTGCCAGCAGTGAATTGGGACTGGGTACCTCGGCTCAGAGAGAGCAGTACTTC. Translated, it gives CASSELGLGTSAQREQYF.

The chain combines TRBV6-4 with TRBJ2-2, with TRBD1 identical over 9 bases. CDR1 is MRHNA, CDR2 SNTAGT, per germline. V shed 6 bases, J shed 8 bases, and the junction held 4 bases outside the gene matches. The CDR3 runs 13 residues. The DNA of the CDR3 is TGTGCCAGCAGCGGGGGACAGGGTGGGGAGCTGTTTTTT. Translation gives CASSGGQGGELFF.

The rearrangement uses TRBV19 and TRBJ2-7; 7 nucleotides match TRBD1. CDR1 is LNHDA and CDR2 is SQIVND in the germline V gene (reference sequence). V gave up 5 bases and J gave up 6 bases; unmatched junction bases: 13. CDR3 length: 15 residues. DNA for the CDR3: TGTGCCAGTAGTGGCCGGACAGGTTATCTCGGCGAGCAGTACTTC. Translation: CASSGRTGYLGEQYF.

DNA for the CDR3: TGTGCCAGCAGCTACGGGAAAGCGAAGCGGGGTCGCTCCTACAATGAGCAGTTCTTC. Protein product: CASSYGKAKRGRSYNEQFF. The gene calls are TRBV7-6 and TRBJ2-1, with TRBD2 identical over 7 bases. With V trimmed by 4 bases and J by 0 bases, 15 bases remained unmatched. Germline V gene lookup returns CDR1 SGHVS and CDR2 FNYEAQ. The CDR3 covers 19 residues.

The count of this clone is one. The V and J genes are TRBV9 and TRBJ2-2, with TRBD1 matching 7 bases. This CDR3 has 16 residues. Per the germline V gene, CDR1 is SGDLS and CDR2 is YYNGEE. V lost 5 bases, J lost 6 bases, and 13 bases stayed unmatched. CDR3: CASSFRQGRIAGELFF. CDR3 bases: TGTGCCAGCAGTTTTCGACAGGGTCGGATCGCCGGGGAGCTGTTTTTT. Supplemented by reference TRBV9 and TRBJ2-2, the full variable domain reads DSGVTQTPKHLITATGQRVTLRCSPRSGDLSVYWYQQSLDQGLQFLIQYYNGEERAKGNILERFSAQQFPDLHSELNLSSLELGDSALYFCASSFRQGRIAGELFFGEGSRLTVL.

The sample holds one count of this clone. The chain joins TRBV11-2 to TRBJ1-1; D is perhaps TRBD1 (6 bases). The CDR3 length is 15 residues. V lost 0 bases and J 5 bases, leaving 13 bases between the germline ends. Per the germline V gene, CDR1 is SGHAT and CDR2 is FQNNGV. Written as DNA, the CDR3 is TGTGCCAGCAGCTTAGATGACAGGATCCTTACTGAAGCTTTCTTT. Protein: CASSLDDRILTEAFF.

The chain is built from TRBV19 and TRBJ1-6, with D possibly matching TRBD1 (6 bases). The CDR3 totals 14 residues. The V end was cut by 7 bases, the J end by 5 bases, with 12 bases between. CDR1 LNHDA and CDR2 SQIVND come from the germline V gene (reference sequence). CDR3 protein: CASTGVDHNSPLHF. DNA for the CDR3: TGTGCCAGTACAGGGGTAGATCATAATTCACCCCTCCACTTT.

The chain couples TRBV4-1 to TRBJ2-3, with D tentatively TRBD1 (5 bases). Germline CDR1 and CDR2: MGHRA and YSYEKL. V lost 0 bases and J lost 2, with 21 bases in between. The CDR3 has 19 residues. The CDR3 loop is CASSQDYSHRLPSTDTQYF. In DNA, the CDR3 is TGCGCCAGCAGCCAAGATTACTCCCACAGGCTCCCTTCCACAGATACGCAGTATTTT.

This rearrangement joins TRBV5-1 to TRBJ2-7; TRBD1 aligns across 8 bases. Germline assignment: CDR1 SGHRS and CDR2 YFSETQ. The V gene end was trimmed by 4 bases and the J gene end by 0 bases; junction bases not matched to a gene: 6. The CDR3 contains 15 residues. In DNA form, the CDR3 reads TGCGCCAGCAGCCGACGGACAGGGCTCTCCTACGAGCAGTACTTC. Translation: CASSRRTGLSYEQYF.

The chain recombines TRBV4-1 with TRBJ1-2; 7 bases line up with TRBD1. Trimming cost V 0 bases and J 1 base; bases outside gene matches: 8. The CDR3 sequence is 17 residues long. The germline gives CDR1 MGHRA, CDR2 YSYEKL. The DNA for the CDR3 is TGCGCCAGCAGCCAAGAAAACCCGACAGGGATTAACTATGGCTACACCTTC. Its translation is CASSQENPTGINYGYTF.

Only one count was recorded for this clone. This rearrangement joins TRBV5-1 to TRBJ1-3; 10 bases map to TRBD1. V trimming: 4 bases; J trimming: 0 bases; junction bases outside the gene matches: 7. CDR3 length: 17 residues. Germline CDR1 SGHRS, CDR2 YFSETQ. The CDR3, as DNA: TGCGCCAGCAGCCCGGCGGGACAGGGGTACTCTGGAAACACCATATATTTT. It yields the protein CASSPAGQGYSGNTIYF.

The V and J genes are TRBV7-2 and TRBJ2-5, with D maybe TRBD2 (6 bases). The CDR3 is 12 amino acids. Germline V gives CDR1 SGHTA, CDR2 FQGNSA. Trimming stripped 5 bases from V and 7 bases from J, with 11 bases between. The CDR3 nucleotides are TGTGCCAGCAGCCCAATCGGGGGGACCCAGTACTTC. It is translated as CASSPIGGTQYF.

The rearrangement links TRBV5-6 to TRBJ2-2; 9 bases align to TRBD1. CDR1 SGHDT and CDR2 YYEEEE come from the germline V gene. V shed 0 bases, J shed 6 bases, and the junction held 12 bases outside the gene matches. There are 18 residues in the CDR3. The CDR3 is CASSLGLGTGYTPGELFF. Written as DNA, the CDR3 is TGTGCCAGCAGCTTGGGATTAGGGACAGGGTATACGCCCGGGGAGCTGTTTTTT.

The J gene is TRBJ2-2, the V gene TRBV7-6, with TRBD1 matching 10 bases. The CDR3 runs to 16 residues. Germline CDR1 SGHVS, CDR2 FNYEAQ. V lost 0 bases to trimming and J lost 6 bases; unmatched junction nucleotides: 4. The CDR3 region is CASSLARQGAAGELFF. DNA of the CDR3: TGTGCCAGCAGCTTAGCGAGACAGGGGGCCGCCGGGGAGCTGTTTTTT.

The chain links TRBV9 to TRBJ1-4, with 7 bases identical to TRBD1. The CDR3 runs to 15 residues. Germline CDR1 and CDR2: SGDLS and YYNGEE. The junction had 5 bases not matched to a gene; V was cut back by 0 bases and J by 6 bases. For the CDR3, the DNA is TGTGCCAGCAGCGTAGATGGGACAGCTTATGAAAAACTGTTTTTT. Amino acid sequence: CASSVDGTAYEKLFF.